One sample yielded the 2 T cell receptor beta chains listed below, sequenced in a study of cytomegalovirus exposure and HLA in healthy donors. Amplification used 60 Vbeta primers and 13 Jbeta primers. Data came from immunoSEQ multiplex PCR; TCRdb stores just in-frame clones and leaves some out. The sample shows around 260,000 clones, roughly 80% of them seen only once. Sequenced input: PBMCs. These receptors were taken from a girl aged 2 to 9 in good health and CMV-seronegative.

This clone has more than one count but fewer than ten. CDR3 amino acids: CASSQGQGAYEQYF. CDR3 nucleotide sequence: TGTGCCAGCAGTCAAGGACAGGGGGCCTACGAGCAGTACTTC. This chain links TRBV7-6 with TRBJ2-5; the match to TRBD1 covers 10 bases. The DNA matches TRBJ2-7 better at its end, which makes the J call doubtful. The CDR3 loop spans 14 amino acids. CDR1 is SGHVS and CDR2 is FNYEAQ in the germline V gene.

DNA for the CDR3: TGTGCCACCTGTATCCGGGAATCTCAGTCAGTAGAGCAGTTCTTC. Amino acid sequence: CATCIRESQSVEQFF. The chain recombines TRBV15 with TRBJ2-1; the D gene is possibly TRBD2 (5 bases). The V end was cut by 8 bases, the J end by 10 bases, with 24 bases between. The CDR3 length is 15 residues. CDR1 and CDR2 (germline): LNHNV, YYDKDF (reference sequence).